This entry features one T cell receptor beta chain sequence. Original analysis: Using reference gene primer amplification, nucleated cell counts were estimated. TCRdb's table, derived via immunoSEQ multiplex PCR, lists solely in-frame clones and lacks some. V and J calls and clone size come straight from that table; D and trimming were deduced from the DNA. The sample records approximately 250,000 clones, 84% being singletons. Assignments of participants to cohorts depended upon their own reported clinical history. This sample was taken from a study of blood T cell repertoires in COVID-19. The sample was PBMCs or T cells enriched from blood (not recorded which). The receptor was derived from a man younger than 45 with acute COVID-19.

CDR3 DNA sequence: TGTGCCAGCAGTCTCGGGGGTAGCGGGCCAAAAAACATTCAGTACTTC. Encoded protein: CASSLGGSGPKNIQYF. The chain uses TRBV6-6 and TRBJ2-4; 7 nucleotides agree with TRBD2. Trimming at V came to 5 bases and at J to 4 bases, leaving 11 bases not matched to a gene. The CDR3 is 16 amino acids. Per the germline V gene, CDR1 is MNHNY and CDR2 is SVGAGI (reference sequence).